The T cell receptor (beta chain) under discussion was sequenced for a study of radiotherapy plus CTLA-4 blockade in lung cancer. Points from the study as a whole: Subsequent to radiotherapy plus ipilimumab, tumor-derived TCR clones underwent expansion in blood.

The table came from immunoSEQ multiplex PCR; TCRdb's copy has only in-frame clones and leaves some out. This sample has about 98,000 clones, with 82% found just once. This clone was detected only once. As yet, its antigen is unknown. The CDR3 length is 15 residues. The V gene end was trimmed by 5 bases and the J gene end by 2 bases; junction bases not matched to a gene: 3. Per germline, CDR1 WSHSY and CDR2 SAAADI. This TCR was recovered from a human donor with non-small cell lung cancer who had a partial response to radiotherapy plus ipilimumab. V and J are TRBV10-2 and TRBJ2-1, with TRBD1 matching over 10 bases. Sequencing used peripheral blood, obtained from a patient treated with radiotherapy plus ipilimumab. CDR3 DNA sequence: TGCGCCAGCAGTACGGGACAGGGGCCCTACAATGAGCAGTTCTTC. Its translation: CASSTGQGPYNEQFF.